One and the same sample provided the 23 T cell receptor beta chains below, sequenced in a study of blood T cell repertoires in COVID-19. This table comes from immunoSEQ multiplex PCR, and its TCRdb copy is limited to in-frame clones, with some not included. The data contain about 300,000 clones, under 90% of them singletons. The source material was PBMCs or T cells enriched from blood (not recorded which). Receptor source: a man aged 25 to 40 who had recovered from COVID-19.

This clone was observed a handful of times. CDR3 residues: CASRVGPQSYEQYF. CDR3 nucleotide sequence: TGTGCCAGCCGGGTGGGGCCCCAGTCCTACGAGCAGTACTTC. This rearrangement joins TRBV19 to TRBJ2-7; TRBD1 is a possible D gene (5 bases). Germline CDR1 and CDR2: LNHDA and SQIVND (reference sequence). The V end lost 9 bases, the J end lost 1 base, and 16 bases lay between the germline ends. The CDR3 spans 14 residues.

The chain uses TRBV21-1 and TRBJ2-5; the table names TRBD1, a call not compared with the DNA. TRBV21-1 is a documented pseudogene. The CDR3 totals 16 residues. The CDR3, as DNA: TGTGCCAGCAGCACCCACGACAGGGTCCTTAGAGAGACCCAGTACTTC. Its protein is CASSTHDRVLRETQYF.

The CDR3 nucleotides are TGTGCCAGCAGTATAGCGGGGGTAGTTCTTAAGGGGATGGCACGGGAGACCCAGTACTTC. This sequence encodes CASSIAGVVLKGMARETQYF. The V call is TRBV6-2 or TRBV6-3, the J call TRBJ2-5, with TRBD2 matching 9 bases. The CDR3 extends over 20 amino acids. Germline CDR1 and CDR2: MNHEY and SVGEGT. Losses at the gene ends were 5 bases for V and 5 bases for J; bases not matched to a gene: 24.

The CDR3 coding sequence is TGTGCCAGCAACGACCGGGACAGGGGGCTGGATGAGCAGTTCTTC. This sequence encodes CASNDRDRGLDEQFF. The V call is TRBV11-3, the J call TRBJ2-1; 12 positions match TRBD1. The CDR3 length is 15 residues. Germline-derived CDR1 and CDR2 are SGHNT and YENEEA. Trimming took 7 bases from V and 8 from J; bases not matched to a gene: 9.

The chain combines TRBV27 with TRBJ1-6; maybe TRBD1 (6 bases). The germline V and J ends were trimmed by 2 bases and 0 bases, with 8 bases remaining between them. The CDR3 length is 16 residues. CDR1 and CDR2 from the germline V gene are MNHEY and SMNVEV (reference sequence). CDR3 DNA sequence: TGTGCCAGCAGTTTAACAGGGAGCTCCTATAATTCACCCCTCCACTTT. This sequence encodes CASSLTGSSYNSPLHF.

The chain combines TRBV6-4 with TRBJ2-1; tentative D call: TRBD2 (6 bases). Germline V lookup: CDR1 MRHNA, CDR2 SNTAGT. This CDR3 spans 14 amino acids. Trimming left V 4 bases short and J 8 bases short, with 15 bases between. CDR3 sequence reads: CASSVGGRTDEQFF. For the CDR3, the DNA is TGTGCCAGCAGTGTCGGAGGGAGGACGGATGAGCAGTTCTTC.

The CDR3 region is CASSSGGTVTQYF. In nucleotides, the CDR3 is TGTGCCAGCAGTTCCGGGGGGACGGTTACGCAGTATTTT. The chain has TRBV6-5 and TRBJ2-3; 7 bases map to TRBD2. Germline loops: CDR1 MNHEY, CDR2 SVGAGI. The V gene end was trimmed by 4 bases and the J gene end by 8 bases; junction bases not matched to a gene: 6. This CDR3 is 13 amino acids long.

The V gene is TRBV7-6, the J gene TRBJ2-2, with a weak D call TRBD2 (5 bases). V lost 0 bases, J lost 5 bases, and 13 bases lay in between. The CDR3 is 16 residues long. CDR1 is SGHVS and CDR2 is FNYEAQ in the germline V gene. The DNA for the CDR3 is TGTGCCAGCAGCTTAGCTTGGGGTTTAGCGACCGGGGAGCTGTTTTTT. The encoded protein is CASSLAWGLATGELFF.

This rearrangement joins TRBV6-6 to TRBJ1-5; the D is unclear. Looked up from germline, CDR1 is MNHNY and CDR2 is SVGAGI (reference sequence). The CDR3 consists of 13 residues. Trimming left V 10 bases short and J 4 bases short, with 14 bases between. CDR3 loop: CATAPGGNQPQHF. Here the CDR3 DNA reads TGTGCCACCGCTCCAGGTGGAAATCAGCCCCAGCATTTT.

The chain combines TRBV27 with TRBJ1-4, with 8 bases that match TRBD1. V lost 6 bases to trimming and J lost 0 bases; unmatched junction nucleotides: 6. Germline values: CDR1 MNHEY, CDR2 SMNVEV (reference sequence). This CDR3 spans 16 amino acids. CDR3 amino acids: CASSRQGTPTNEKLFF. CDR3 nucleotides: TGTGCCAGCAGCCGACAGGGGACCCCAACTAATGAAAAACTGTTTTTT.

J is TRBJ2-5 and V is TRBV7-8; D might be TRBD2 (6 bases). Germline CDR1 is SGHVS and CDR2 is FQNEAQ. Trimming removed 2 bases from V and 2 bases from J, with 12 bases in between. The CDR3 totals 15 residues. CDR3 sequence (DNA): TGTGCCAGCAGCTTAATGTGGAGGGAACAAGAGACCCAGTACTTC. Its protein product is CASSLMWREQETQYF.

The chain joins TRBV28 to TRBJ2-5; 7 nucleotides match TRBD2. Germline-derived CDR1 and CDR2 are MDHEN and SYDVKM. Losses at the gene ends were 7 bases for V and 5 bases for J; bases not matched to a gene: 7. There are 13 residues in the CDR3. DNA for the CDR3: TGTGCCAGCAAGAGGGAGGGGAGGGAGACCCAGTACTTC. Translating gives CASKREGRETQYF.

Only one count was recorded for this clone. This chain uses TRBV5-1 with TRBJ2-7; 7 bases agree with TRBD2. V trimming: 9 bases; J trimming: 0 bases; junction bases outside the gene matches: 24. The germline CDR1 and CDR2 sequences are SGHRS and YFSETQ. This CDR3 is built from 19 residues. CDR3 residues: CANPGGDRGVFPSSYEQYF. The CDR3 DNA reads as TGCGCCAATCCCGGGGGTGACCGGGGGGTTTTTCCCAGCTCCTACGAGCAGTACTTC.

The chain links TRBV19 to TRBJ1-2; 10 bases align to TRBD1. Germline CDR1 reads LNHDA; CDR2 reads SQIVND (reference sequence). This CDR3 has 14 amino acids. J lost 4 bases, V lost 6 bases, and 5 bases had no gene match. CDR3 sequence reads: CASRPGQGTYGYTF. The CDR3 DNA sequence: TGTGCCAGTAGGCCGGGACAGGGGACCTATGGCTACACCTTC.

The chain carries TRBV5-4 and TRBJ1-4, with 8 bases aligning to TRBD1. This CDR3 region has 15 residues. From germline, CDR1 is SGHNT and CDR2 YYREEE (reference sequence). After removal of 2 bases from V and 7 bases from J, the junction contained 7 bases not matched to a gene. As DNA, the CDR3 is TGTGCCAGCAGCTTTGCCGGGACAGGAGGTGAAAAACTGTTTTTT. Translated, it gives CASSFAGTGGEKLFF.

This clone was detected once. The genes are TRBV14 and TRBJ2-7; TRBD2 might be the D (5 bases). Germline-derived CDR1 and CDR2 are SGHDN and FVKESK. Trimming left V 5 bases short and J 2 bases short, with 10 bases between. The CDR3 extends over 13 amino acids. This chain's CDR3 is CASSRTQTYEQYF. In DNA form, the CDR3 reads TGTGCCAGCAGCAGGACTCAGACCTACGAGCAGTACTTC. The variable domain in full, completed from reference TRBV14 and TRBJ2-7, reads EAGVTQFPSHSVIEKGQTVTLRCDPISGHDNLYWYRRVMGKEIKFLLHFVKESKQDESGMPNNRFLAERTGGTYSTLKVQPAELEDSGVYFCASSRTQTYEQYFGPGTRLTVT.

This clone was detected once. This sequence joins TRBV5-1 and TRBJ1-6; D remains unclear. CDR1 and CDR2 from the germline V gene are SGHRS and YFSETQ. The germline V and J ends were trimmed by 0 bases and 2 bases, with 9 bases remaining between them. This CDR3 spans 16 amino acids. Here the CDR3 DNA reads TGCGCCAGCAGCTTGGCCTTCTCTCCCTATAATTCACCCCTCCACTTT. This codes for CASSLAFSPYNSPLHF. The whole variable domain, remainder taken from reference TRBV5-1 and TRBJ1-6, is KAGVTQTPRYLIKTRGQQVTLSCSPISGHRSVSWYQQTPGQGLQFLFEYFSETQRNKGNFPGRFSGRQFSNSRSEMNVSTLELGDSALYLCASSLAFSPYNSPLHFGNGTRLTVT.

The chain links TRBV24-1 to TRBJ2-2; 10 positions agree with TRBD2. The CDR3 length is 19 residues. V trimming: 4 bases; J trimming: 0 bases; junction bases outside the gene matches: 10. Germline CDR1 is KGHDR and CDR2 is SFDVKD. The DNA of the CDR3 is TGTGCCACCAGTGAATCAATGGGACTAGCGATAGCGAACACCGGGGAGCTGTTTTTT. Translation: CATSESMGLAIANTGELFF.

V gene TRBV25-1 combines with J gene TRBJ1-3; TRBD1 might be the D (5 bases). Trimming stripped 0 bases from V and 8 bases from J, with 14 bases between. Per germline, CDR1 MGHDK and CDR2 SYGVNS. The CDR3 is made up of 15 amino acids. The CDR3, as DNA: TGTGCCAGCAGTGAATACACGGCCACGGGGGACACCATATATTTT. Translating gives CASSEYTATGDTIYF.

The rearrangement uses TRBV28 and TRBJ1-2, with D unresolved. The CDR3 totals 15 residues. Germline V gene sequence: CDR1 MDHEN, CDR2 SYDVKM. The V gene lost 6 bases and the J gene lost 4 bases, with 18 bases spanning the gap. This CDR3 is CASRMNNGRGYGYTF. CDR3 DNA: TGTGCCAGCAGGATGAACAACGGGCGGGGCTATGGCTACACCTTC.

V is TRBV7-2 and J is TRBJ2-6; possibly TRBD1 for D (6 bases). Trimming took 5 bases from V and 6 from J, leaving 14 bases between them. Germline values: CDR1 SGHTA, CDR2 FQGNSA. This CDR3 spans 15 amino acids. The CDR3 region is CASSPTGSLANVLTF. In DNA, the CDR3 is TGTGCCAGCAGCCCCACAGGGTCCCTGGCCAACGTCCTGACTTTC.

This rearrangement joins TRBV5-6 to TRBJ2-5; the D gene is possibly TRBD2 (7 bases). V was trimmed by 9 bases and J by 5 bases, leaving 17 bases between them. Germline V gene sequence: CDR1 SGHDT, CDR2 YYEEEE. This CDR3 region has 13 residues. CDR3 region: CATTPGGGETQYF. The CDR3 coding sequence is TGTGCCACTACCCCGGGGGGCGGGGAGACCCAGTACTTC.

The chain carries TRBV18 and TRBJ2-2; D may be TRBD1 (6 bases). The V end lost 0 bases, the J end lost 6 bases, and 11 bases lay between the germline ends. The CDR3 runs 15 residues. CDR1 KGHSH and CDR2 LQKENI come from the germline V gene. CDR3 region: CASSPPGTRSGELFF. The CDR3 nucleotides are TGTGCCAGCTCACCACCCGGGACAAGATCCGGGGAGCTGTTTTTT.